This TCR beta chain was recovered during a study of cytomegalovirus exposure and HLA in healthy donors. V lost 6 bases and J lost 1; bases outside the gene matches: 2. Germline V gene lookup returns CDR1 SGHNT and CDR2 YENEEA. This CDR3 is built from 13 residues. Regarding the study as a whole: One cluster of highly shared sequence variants probably arose as a sequencing artifact.

Primers for the PCR totalled 60 Vbeta and 13 Jbeta. Method: immunoSEQ multiplex PCR; TCRdb's copy keeps in-frame clones and lacks some. The sample carries around 100,000 clones, 65% recorded once. On this clone itself: What it binds is not known.

The clonotype was recovered from a man under 40 in good health and CMV-seropositive. V usage is TRBV11-3 and J usage is TRBJ2-5; 7 bases match TRBD1. Sequencing used PBMCs. This chain's CDR3 is CASSRTGQETQYF. In DNA, the CDR3 is TGTGCCAGCAGTCGGACAGGCCAAGAGACCCAGTACTTC. The full variable domain, with the rest looked up from reference TRBV11-3 and TRBJ2-5, is EAGVVQSPRYKIIEKKQPVAFWCNPISGHNTLYWYLQNLGQGPELLIRYENEEAVDDSQLPKDRFSAERLKGVDSTLKIQPAELGDSAVYLCASSRTGQETQYFGPGTRLLVL.